This TCR beta chain stems from a study of radiotherapy plus CTLA-4 blockade in lung cancer. About the study: Overall, approximately 19% of patients showed an objective response, while around 34% attained disease control.

Clones were sequenced by immunoSEQ multiplex PCR, and TCRdb holds only the in-frame ones, with some missing. The repertoire holds tens of thousands of clones, around 78% seen once, with approximately 3.8% in the top ten. V lost 2 bases to trimming and J lost 7 bases; unmatched junction nucleotides: 11. In germline, CDR1 is SGHDT, CDR2 YYEEEE. This CDR3 has 15 residues. The material was peripheral blood, obtained from a patient treated with radiotherapy plus ipilimumab. The chain links TRBV5-6 to TRBJ2-5; 7 bases match TRBD1. The sequence was collected from a human donor with non-small cell lung cancer who had a partial response to radiotherapy plus ipilimumab. Some clones in this sample may be carry-over from other donors' samples. CDR3 sequence: CASSFMTGPGGTQYF. The CDR3 nucleotides are TGTGCCAGCAGCTTTATGACAGGGCCTGGAGGGACCCAGTACTTC.